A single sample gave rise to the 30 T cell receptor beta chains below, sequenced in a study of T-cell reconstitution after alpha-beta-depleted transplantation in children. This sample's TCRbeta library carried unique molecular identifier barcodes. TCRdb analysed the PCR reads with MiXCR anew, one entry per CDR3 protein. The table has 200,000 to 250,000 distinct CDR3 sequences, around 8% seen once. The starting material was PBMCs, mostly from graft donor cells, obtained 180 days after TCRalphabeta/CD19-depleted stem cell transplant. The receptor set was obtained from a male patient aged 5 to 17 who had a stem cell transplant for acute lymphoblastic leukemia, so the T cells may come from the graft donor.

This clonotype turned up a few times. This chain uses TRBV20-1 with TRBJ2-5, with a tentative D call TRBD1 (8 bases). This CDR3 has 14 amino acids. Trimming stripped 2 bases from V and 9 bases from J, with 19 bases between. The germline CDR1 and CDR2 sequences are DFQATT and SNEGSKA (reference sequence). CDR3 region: CSARPLGQAGAQYF. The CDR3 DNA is TGCAGTGCTAGACCCTTGGGACAGGCGGGGGCCCAGTACTTC.

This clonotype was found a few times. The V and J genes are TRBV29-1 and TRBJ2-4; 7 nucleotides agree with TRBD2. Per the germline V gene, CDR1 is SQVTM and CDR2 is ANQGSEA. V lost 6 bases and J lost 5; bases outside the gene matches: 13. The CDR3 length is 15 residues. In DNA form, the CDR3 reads TGCAGCGTCGGAGCGGGGCCATGGAAGGAAAACATTCAGTACTTC. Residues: CSVGAGPWKENIQYF.

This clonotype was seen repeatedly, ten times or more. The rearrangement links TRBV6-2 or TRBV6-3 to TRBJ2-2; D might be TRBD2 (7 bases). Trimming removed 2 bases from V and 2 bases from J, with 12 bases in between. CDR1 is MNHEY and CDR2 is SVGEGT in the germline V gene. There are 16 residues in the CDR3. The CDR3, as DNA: TGTGCCAGCAGTTACCCGGGGGGCCAAAACACCGGGGAGCTGTTTTTT. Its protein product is CASSYPGGQNTGELFF.

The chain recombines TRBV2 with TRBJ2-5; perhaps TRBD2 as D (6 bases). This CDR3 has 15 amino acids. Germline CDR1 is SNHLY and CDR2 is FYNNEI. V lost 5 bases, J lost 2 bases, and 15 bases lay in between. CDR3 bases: TGTGCCAGCAGTTACAGGAGGGGTGGGCAAGAGACCCAGTACTTC. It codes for CASSYRRGGQETQYF.

CDR3 in DNA: TGTGCCAGTCGGGAAGAGACTAGCGGGAGGAAGTATACGCAGTATTTT. It encodes CASREETSGRKYTQYF. The chain carries TRBV6-1 and TRBJ2-3, with 13 bases matching TRBD2. The CDR3 is 16 residues long. Germline loops: CDR1 MNHNS, CDR2 SASEGT. Trimming removed 9 bases from V and 7 bases from J; junction bases left unmatched: 13.

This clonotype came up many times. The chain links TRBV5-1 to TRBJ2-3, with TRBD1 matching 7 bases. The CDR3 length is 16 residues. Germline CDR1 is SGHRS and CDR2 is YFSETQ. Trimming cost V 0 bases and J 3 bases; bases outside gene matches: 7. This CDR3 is CASSLGSTGLTDTQYF. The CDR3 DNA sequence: TGCGCCAGCAGCTTGGGATCGACAGGGCTGACAGATACGCAGTATTTT.

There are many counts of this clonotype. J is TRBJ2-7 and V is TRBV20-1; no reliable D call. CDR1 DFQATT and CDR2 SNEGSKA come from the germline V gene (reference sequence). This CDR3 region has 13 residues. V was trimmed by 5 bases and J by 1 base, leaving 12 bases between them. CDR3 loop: CSAHLDRSYEQYF. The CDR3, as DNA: TGCAGTGCTCACTTAGACCGGTCCTACGAGCAGTACTTC.

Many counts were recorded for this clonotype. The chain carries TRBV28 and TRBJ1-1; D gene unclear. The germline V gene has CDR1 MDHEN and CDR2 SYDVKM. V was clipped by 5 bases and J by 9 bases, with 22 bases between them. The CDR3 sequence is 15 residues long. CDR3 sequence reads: CASSPPNAGLSKAFF. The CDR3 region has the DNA TGTGCCAGCAGTCCCCCTAACGCCGGATTGAGTAAAGCTTTCTTT.

CDR3 in amino acids: CASGPRGDNQPQHF. In DNA form, the CDR3 reads TGTGCCAGCGGCCCCAGGGGGGACAATCAGCCCCAGCATTTT. This chain connects TRBV5-6 to TRBJ1-5, with 7 bases that match TRBD1. The CDR3 consists of 14 residues. Germline V CDR1 and CDR2: SGHDT, YYEEEE. Unmatched junction bases numbered 7, after V lost 7 bases and J lost 3 bases. Full variable domain (remainder filled in from reference TRBV5-6 and TRBJ1-5): DAGVTQSPTHLIKTRGQQVTLRCSPKSGHDTVSWYQQALGQGPQFIFQYYEEEERQRGNFPDRFSGHQFPNYSSELNVNALLLGDSALYLCASGPRGDNQPQHFGDGTRLSIL.

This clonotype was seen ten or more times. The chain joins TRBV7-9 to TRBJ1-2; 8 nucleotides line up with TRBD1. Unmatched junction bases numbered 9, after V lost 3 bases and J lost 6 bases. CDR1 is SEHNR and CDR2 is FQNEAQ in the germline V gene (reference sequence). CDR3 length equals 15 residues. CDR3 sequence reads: CASSFYGQGKDGYTF. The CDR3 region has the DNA TGTGCCAGCAGCTTCTACGGACAGGGAAAGGATGGCTACACCTTC.

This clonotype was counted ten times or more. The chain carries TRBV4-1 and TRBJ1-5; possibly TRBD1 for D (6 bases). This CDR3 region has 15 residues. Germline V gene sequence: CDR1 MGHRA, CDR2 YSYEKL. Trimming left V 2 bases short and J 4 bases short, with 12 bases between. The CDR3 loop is CASSQNLDRNQPQHF. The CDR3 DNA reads TGCGCCAGCAGCCAAAACCTGGACAGAAATCAGCCCCAGCATTTT.

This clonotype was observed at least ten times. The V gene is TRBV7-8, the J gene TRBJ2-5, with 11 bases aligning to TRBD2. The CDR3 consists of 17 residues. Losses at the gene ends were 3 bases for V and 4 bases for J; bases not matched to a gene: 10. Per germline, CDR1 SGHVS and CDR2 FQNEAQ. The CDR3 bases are TGTGCCAGCAGCTTGAGTAGCGGGAGGGCCAGTCGAGAGACCCAGTACTTC. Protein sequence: CASSLSSGRASRETQYF.

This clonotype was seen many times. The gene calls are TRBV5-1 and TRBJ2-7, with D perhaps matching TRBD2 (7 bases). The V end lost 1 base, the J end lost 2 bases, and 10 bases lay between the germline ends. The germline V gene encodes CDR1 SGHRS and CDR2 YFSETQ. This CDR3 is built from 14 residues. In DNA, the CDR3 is TGCGCCAGCAGCTTGAGCGGGACAACCTACGAGCAGTACTTC. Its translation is CASSLSGTTYEQYF. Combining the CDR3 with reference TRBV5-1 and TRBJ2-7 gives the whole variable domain KAGVTQTPRYLIKTRGQQVTLSCSPISGHRSVSWYQQTPGQGLQFLFEYFSETQRNKGNFPGRFSGRQFSNSRSEMNVSTLELGDSALYLCASSLSGTTYEQYFGPGTRLTVT.

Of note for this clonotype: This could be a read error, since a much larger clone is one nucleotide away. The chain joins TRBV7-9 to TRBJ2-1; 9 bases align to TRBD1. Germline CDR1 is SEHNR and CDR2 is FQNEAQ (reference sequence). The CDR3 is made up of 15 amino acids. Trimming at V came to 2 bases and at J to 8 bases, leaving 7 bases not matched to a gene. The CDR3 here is CASSLPQDRGHEQFF. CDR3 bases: TGTGCCAGCAGCTTACCTCAGGACAGGGGCCATGAGCAGTTCTTC.

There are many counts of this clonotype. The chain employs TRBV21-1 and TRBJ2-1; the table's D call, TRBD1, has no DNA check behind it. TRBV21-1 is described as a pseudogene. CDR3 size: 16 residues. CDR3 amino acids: CASSPNRDRGYNEQFF. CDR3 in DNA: TGTGCCAGCAGCCCGAACCGGGACAGGGGTTACAATGAGCAGTTCTTC.

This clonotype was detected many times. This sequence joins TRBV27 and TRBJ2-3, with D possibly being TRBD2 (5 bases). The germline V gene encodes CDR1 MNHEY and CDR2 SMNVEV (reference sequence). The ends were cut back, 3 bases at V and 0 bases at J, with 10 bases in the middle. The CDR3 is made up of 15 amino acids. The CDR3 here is CASSFFRGSTDTQYF. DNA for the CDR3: TGTGCCAGCAGTTTTTTTCGGGGTAGCACAGATACGCAGTATTTT.

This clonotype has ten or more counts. CDR3 bases: TGCGCCAGCAGCTTGGCAGGGCTGAGGACAGATACGCAGTATTTT. It yields the protein CASSLAGLRTDTQYF. The chain is built from TRBV5-1 and TRBJ2-3; the D gene is possibly TRBD1 (5 bases). Trimming removed 0 bases at V and 3 bases at J, with 11 bases between. The CDR3 has 15 residues. CDR1 and CDR2 (germline): SGHRS, YFSETQ. Drawing the rest from reference TRBV5-1 and TRBJ2-3, the complete variable domain is KAGVTQTPRYLIKTRGQQVTLSCSPISGHRSVSWYQQTPGQGLQFLFEYFSETQRNKGNFPGRFSGRQFSNSRSEMNVSTLELGDSALYLCASSLAGLRTDTQYFGPGTRLTVL.

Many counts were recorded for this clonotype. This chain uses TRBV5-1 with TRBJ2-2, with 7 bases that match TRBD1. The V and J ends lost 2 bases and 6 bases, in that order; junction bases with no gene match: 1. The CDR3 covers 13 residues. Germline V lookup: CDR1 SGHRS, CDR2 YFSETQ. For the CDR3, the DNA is TGCGCCAGCAGCTTTCAGGGGGCCGGGGAGCTGTTTTTT. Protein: CASSFQGAGELFF.

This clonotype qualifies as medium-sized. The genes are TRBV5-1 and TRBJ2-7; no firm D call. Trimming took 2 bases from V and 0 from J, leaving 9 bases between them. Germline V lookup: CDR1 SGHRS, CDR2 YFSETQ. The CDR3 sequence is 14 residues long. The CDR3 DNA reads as TGCGCCAGCAGCTTTGGGGTGCTCTCCTACGAGCAGTACTTC. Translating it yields CASSFGVLSYEQYF. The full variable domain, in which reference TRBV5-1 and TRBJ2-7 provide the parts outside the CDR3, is KAGVTQTPRYLIKTRGQQVTLSCSPISGHRSVSWYQQTPGQGLQFLFEYFSETQRNKGNFPGRFSGRQFSNSRSEMNVSTLELGDSALYLCASSFGVLSYEQYFGPGTRLTVT.

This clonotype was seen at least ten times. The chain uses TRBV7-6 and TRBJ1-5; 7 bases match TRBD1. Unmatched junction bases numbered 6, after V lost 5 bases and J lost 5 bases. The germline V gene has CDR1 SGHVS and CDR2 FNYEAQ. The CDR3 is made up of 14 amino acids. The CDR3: CASSPGTADQPQHF. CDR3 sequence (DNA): TGTGCCAGCAGCCCCGGGACAGCAGATCAGCCCCAGCATTTT.

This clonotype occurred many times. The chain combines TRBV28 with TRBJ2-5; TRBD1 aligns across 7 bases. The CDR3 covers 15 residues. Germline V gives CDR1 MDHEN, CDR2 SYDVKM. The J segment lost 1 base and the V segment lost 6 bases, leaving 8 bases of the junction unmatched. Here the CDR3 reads CASSTDRKGQETQYF. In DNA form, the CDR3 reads TGTGCCAGCAGCACGGACAGGAAGGGCCAAGAGACCCAGTACTTC.

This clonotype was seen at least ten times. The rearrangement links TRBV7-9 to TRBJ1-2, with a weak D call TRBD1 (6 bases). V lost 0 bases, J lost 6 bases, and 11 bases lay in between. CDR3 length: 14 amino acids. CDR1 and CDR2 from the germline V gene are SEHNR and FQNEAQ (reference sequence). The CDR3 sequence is CASSLAPGANGYTF. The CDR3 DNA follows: TGTGCCAGCAGCTTAGCTCCGGGGGCGAATGGCTACACCTTC.

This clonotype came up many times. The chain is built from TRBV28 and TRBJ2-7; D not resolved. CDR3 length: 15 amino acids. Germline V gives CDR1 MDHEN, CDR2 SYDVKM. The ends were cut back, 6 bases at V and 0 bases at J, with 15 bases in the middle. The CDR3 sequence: CASRHGSDFSYEQYF. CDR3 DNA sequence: TGTGCCAGCAGGCACGGATCCGACTTCTCCTACGAGCAGTACTTC.

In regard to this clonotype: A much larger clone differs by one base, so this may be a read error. CDR3 nucleotide sequence: TGTGCCAGCAGCCCACGGGTTACAACTAGCGTCTCGAATGAGCAGTTCTTC. As protein: CASSPRVTTSVSNEQFF. The V gene is TRBV7-9, the J gene TRBJ2-1; 7 nucleotides agree with TRBD2. Germline CDR1 SEHNR, CDR2 FQNEAQ (reference sequence). This CDR3 is built from 17 residues. V dropped 5 bases and J dropped 7; count of bases not matched to a gene: 17. The full variable domain, in which reference TRBV7-9 and TRBJ2-1 provide the parts outside the CDR3, is DTGVSQNPRHKITKRGQNVTFRCDPISEHNRLYWYRQTLGQGPEFLTYFQNEAQLEKSRLLSDRFSAERPKGSFSTLEIQRTEQGDSAMYLCASSPRVTTSVSNEQFFGPGTRLTVL.

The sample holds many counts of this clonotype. The CDR3, as DNA: TGTGCCAGCAGTTACGGCCGGCAGGGTATGTTTAATGAGCAGTTCTTC. This encodes CASSYGRQGMFNEQFF. The chain has TRBV6-5 and TRBJ2-1; TRBD1 is a possible D gene (5 bases). V was pared by 2 bases and J by 7 bases, with 18 bases between. The CDR3 covers 16 residues. Germline CDR1 MNHEY, CDR2 SVGAGI.

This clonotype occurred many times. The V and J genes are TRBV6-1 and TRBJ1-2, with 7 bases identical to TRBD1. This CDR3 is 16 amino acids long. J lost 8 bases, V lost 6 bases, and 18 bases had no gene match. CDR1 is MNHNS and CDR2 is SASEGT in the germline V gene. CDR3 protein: CASSSALMWDSLGYTF. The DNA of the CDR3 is TGTGCCAGCAGCTCAGCGCTAATGTGGGACAGCTTGGGCTACACCTTC.

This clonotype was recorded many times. CDR3 loop: CASSWDRENIQYF. Written as DNA, the CDR3 is TGTGCCAGCAGCTGGGACAGGGAGAACATTCAGTACTTC. This sequence joins TRBV11-2 and TRBJ2-4; 9 bases agree with TRBD1. In germline, CDR1 is SGHAT, CDR2 FQNNGV. CDR3 length equals 13 residues. The V segment lost 4 bases and the J segment 7 bases; nucleotides outside the gene matches: 2.

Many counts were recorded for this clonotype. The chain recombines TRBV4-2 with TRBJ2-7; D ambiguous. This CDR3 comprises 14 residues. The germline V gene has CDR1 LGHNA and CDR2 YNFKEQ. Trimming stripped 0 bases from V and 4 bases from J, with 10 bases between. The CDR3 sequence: CASSQDLAAYEQYF. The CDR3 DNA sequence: TGTGCCAGCAGCCAAGATCTTGCGGCGTACGAGCAGTACTTC.

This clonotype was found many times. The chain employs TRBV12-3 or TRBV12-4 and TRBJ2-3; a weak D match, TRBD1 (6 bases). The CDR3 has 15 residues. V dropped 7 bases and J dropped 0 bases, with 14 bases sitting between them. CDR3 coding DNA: TGTGCCAGCACTCAGGGGTGGGAGAGCACAGATACGCAGTATTTT. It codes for CASTQGWESTDTQYF.

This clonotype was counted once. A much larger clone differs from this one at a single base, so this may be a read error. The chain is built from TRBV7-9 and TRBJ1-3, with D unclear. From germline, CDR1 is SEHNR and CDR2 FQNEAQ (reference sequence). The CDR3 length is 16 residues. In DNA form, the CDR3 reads TGTGCCAGCCGCTTAGAAGGCGGAGGAGCAGGAAACACCATATATTTT. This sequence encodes CASRLEGGGAGNTIYF.